This T cell receptor (beta chain) came from a study of CD8+CD57+ T cells in acquired aplastic anemia. Study-wide background: Sorted CD4+ and CD8+ cells gave an average of around 3.1 ug of DNA. General observations from the study: Around 30 sequences, all CD8+ CDR3, were shared between patients and controls. Patient and control CD8+ Simpson's diversity was not significantly different.

The V end lost 2 bases, the J end lost 2 bases, and 7 bases lay between the germline ends. CDR3 size: 14 residues. The germline gives CDR1 SNHLY, CDR2 FYNNEI. It was genomic DNA that served as the template for profiling TCR beta VDJ and CDR3. TCRdb reanalysed the reads using MiXCR and keeps one entry per CDR3 protein. The sample yields about 470,000 distinct CDR3 sequences, roughly 34% seen once. An expansion of CD8+CD57+ cells by flow cytometry had been shown in patients chosen for sequencing. By the time of blood sampling, patients had still received no therapy. This clonotype was seen at least ten times. The target antigen is unknown.

V and J are TRBV2 and TRBJ1-5, with TRBD1 as a possible D gene (5 bases). Sequenced input: sorted CD4+, CD8+, or CD8+CD57+ T cells (not recorded which) from PBMCs. This clonotype was sampled from a human donor with aplastic anemia. The CDR3 nucleotides are TGTGCCAGCAGTGAAAGGGGAGGCAATCAGCCCCAGCATTTT. It translates to CASSERGGNQPQHF.